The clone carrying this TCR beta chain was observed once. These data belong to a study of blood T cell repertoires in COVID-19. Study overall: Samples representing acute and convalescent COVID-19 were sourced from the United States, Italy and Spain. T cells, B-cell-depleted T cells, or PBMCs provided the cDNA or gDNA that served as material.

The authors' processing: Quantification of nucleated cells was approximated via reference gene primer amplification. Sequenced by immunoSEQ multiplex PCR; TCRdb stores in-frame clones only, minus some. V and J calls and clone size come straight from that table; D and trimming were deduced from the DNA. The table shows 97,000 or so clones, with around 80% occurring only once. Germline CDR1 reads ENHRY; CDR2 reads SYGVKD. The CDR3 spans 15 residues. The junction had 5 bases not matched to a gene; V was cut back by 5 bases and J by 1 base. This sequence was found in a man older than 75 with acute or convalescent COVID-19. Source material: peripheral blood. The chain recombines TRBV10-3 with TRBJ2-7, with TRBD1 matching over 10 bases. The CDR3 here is CAISLGQGTSYEQYF. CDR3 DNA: TGTGCCATCAGTCTGGGACAGGGGACTTCCTACGAGCAGTACTTC.